The 10 T cell receptor beta chains in this list originate from one sample, sequenced in a study of technical replicates of blood from a few donors. Only in-frame clones appear in the TCRdb table, and some are missing; sequencing was by immunoSEQ multiplex PCR. The sample has about 93,000 clones, 95% seen once; the top ten hold around 0.26%. The specimen was T cells isolated from PBMCs. The source is a human donor in good health.

The CDR3: CASSGPGGNSPLHF. The CDR3 nucleotides are TGTGCCAGCAGCGGGCCGGGGGGGAATTCACCCCTCCACTTT. This chain uses TRBV9 with TRBJ1-6; perhaps TRBD1 as D (5 bases). Germline CDR1 reads SGDLS; CDR2 reads YYNGEE. The CDR3 is 14 amino acids. Trimming stripped 3 bases from V and 7 bases from J, with 11 bases between.

The chain joins TRBV4-1 to TRBJ2-1; 7 nucleotides line up with TRBD2. CDR1 MGHRA and CDR2 YSYEKL come from the germline V gene. The CDR3 is 17 amino acids. V shed 3 bases and J 6 bases; nucleotides not matched to a gene: 14. In DNA, the CDR3 is TGCGCCAGCAGCCATCCGATCCAGCGGGGTAATTTCAATGAGCAGTTCTTC. It specifies CASSHPIQRGNFNEQFF.

As to this clone: One end of the junction does not line up with germline, which may come from a read error. The rearrangement links TRBV6-1 to TRBJ1-2, with D uncertain. This CDR3 comprises 13 residues. Germline V gives CDR1 MNHNS, CDR2 SASEGT. DNA of the CDR3: TGTGCCAGCAGTGAGGTTAACCGTGGAGCAGCAGACTTC. It codes for CASSEVNRGAADF.

In this sample, this clone turned up once. The V gene is TRBV6-5, the J gene TRBJ1-1; D is ambiguous. The germline V gene has CDR1 MNHEY and CDR2 SVGAGI. The germline V and J ends were trimmed by 4 bases and 0 bases, with 9 bases remaining between them. There are 14 residues in the CDR3. The CDR3 coding sequence is TGTGCCAGCAGTTCGGAGTTCATGAACACTGAAGCTTTCTTT. Encoded protein: CASSSEFMNTEAFF.

This clone was recorded a few times. The rearrangement uses TRBV27 and TRBJ2-7; TRBD2 matches at 9 bases. The length of the CDR3 is 14 residues. Germline values: CDR1 MNHEY, CDR2 SMNVEV (reference sequence). V lost 5 bases to trimming and J lost 4 bases; unmatched junction nucleotides: 6. CDR3 in amino acids: CASSARLADYEQYF. The CDR3 coding sequence is TGTGCCAGCAGTGCCCGACTAGCGGATTACGAGCAGTACTTC.

In DNA form, the CDR3 reads TGCGCCAGCAGCTTGGAGACAGGGGGCATTGGCTACACCTTC. This encodes CASSLETGGIGYTF. The rearrangement joins TRBV5-1 to TRBJ1-2, with 10 bases aligning to TRBD1. Germline-derived CDR1 and CDR2 are SGHRS and YFSETQ. Unmatched junction bases numbered 3, after V lost 0 bases and J lost 7 bases. The CDR3 totals 14 residues. Looking up the rest from reference TRBV5-1 and TRBJ1-2 gives the full variable domain: KAGVTQTPRYLIKTRGQQVTLSCSPISGHRSVSWYQQTPGQGLQFLFEYFSETQRNKGNFPGRFSGRQFSNSRSEMNVSTLELGDSALYLCASSLETGGIGYTFGSGTRLTVV.

The gene calls are TRBV9 and TRBJ2-1; 12 nucleotides align to TRBD2. The CDR3 loop spans 16 amino acids. Germline values: CDR1 SGDLS, CDR2 YYNGEE. The junction had 5 bases not matched to a gene; V was cut back by 3 bases and J by 4 bases. CDR3 region: CASSAGLAGKYNEQFF. In nucleotides, the CDR3 is TGTGCCAGCAGCGCTGGACTAGCGGGGAAGTACAATGAGCAGTTCTTC. The full variable domain, its missing parts supplied by reference TRBV9 and TRBJ2-1, is DSGVTQTPKHLITATGQRVTLRCSPRSGDLSVYWYQQSLDQGLQFLIQYYNGEERAKGNILERFSAQQFPDLHSELNLSSLELGDSALYFCASSAGLAGKYNEQFFGPGTRLTVL.

A single count supports this clone. The chain recombines TRBV5-1 with TRBJ1-2, with 10 bases matching TRBD1. Germline loops: CDR1 SGHRS, CDR2 YFSETQ. CDR3 length: 15 amino acids. The junction had 3 bases not matched to a gene; V was cut back by 4 bases and J by 0 bases. The CDR3 DNA is TGCGCCAGCAGCGTGGGGACAGGGGCTAACTATGGCTACACCTTC. This codes for CASSVGTGANYGYTF. The complete variable domain, with remaining parts taken from reference TRBV5-1 and TRBJ1-2, reads KAGVTQTPRYLIKTRGQQVTLSCSPISGHRSVSWYQQTPGQGLQFLFEYFSETQRNKGNFPGRFSGRQFSNSRSEMNVSTLELGDSALYLCASSVGTGANYGYTFGSGTRLTVV.

The J gene is TRBJ2-7, the V gene TRBV21-1; the table names TRBD1, a call not compared with the DNA. TRBV21-1 counts as a pseudogene. The CDR3 totals 18 residues. CDR3: CASSKGAWQGYGTYEQYF. Written as DNA, the CDR3 is TGTGCCAGCAGCAAAGGGGCGTGGCAGGGATATGGAACTTACGAGCAGTACTTC.

V gene TRBV30 combines with J gene TRBJ1-1, with D hard to call. Germline V gene sequence: CDR1 GTSNPN, CDR2 SVGIG (reference sequence). Trimming stripped 5 bases from V and 1 base from J, with 8 bases between. The CDR3 sequence is 12 residues long. As DNA, the CDR3 is TGTGCCTGGGGTCCGGGGAACACTGAAGCTTTCTTT. Protein: CAWGPGNTEAFF. The whole variable domain, remainder taken from reference TRBV30 and TRBJ1-1, is SQTIHQWPATLVQPVGSPLSLECTVEGTSNPNLYWYRQAAGRGLQLLFYSVGIGQISSEVPQNLSASRPQDRQFILSSKKLLLSDSGFYLCAWGPGNTEAFFGQGTRLTVV.